A single TCR beta chain is shown here with its context. Its antigen remains unidentified. At one boundary the junction diverges from the germline segment, which might be a read error. The data are from a study of cytomegalovirus exposure and HLA in healthy donors. 13 Jbeta primers and 60 Vbeta primers were used for the PCR. Libraries were prepared by immunoSEQ multiplex PCR; TCRdb keeps only in-frame clonotypes and omits some of them. The sample holds some 99,000 clones, under 80% seen once. Study results and caveats: Later analysis suggested links between common viral pathogens and several top significant clusters.

The sequence came from a woman aged 45-59 years in good health and CMV-seropositive. Sequenced input: PBMCs.

This CDR3 reads CASSPRSGLAFNEQFF. The DNA for the CDR3 is TGTGCTAGCAGCCCGAGATCGGGACTAGCATTCAATGAGCAGTTCTTC. The chain employs TRBV7-7 and TRBJ2-1; 9 bases fit TRBD2. There are 16 residues in the CDR3. CDR1 and CDR2 (germline): SSHAT, FNYEAQ (reference sequence).